The next 15 T cell receptor beta chains were all read from a single sample in a study of CD8 T cells in Susac syndrome. A quantity of roughly 0.5 to 1 ug RNA underwent reverse transcription using random hexamers. MiXCR, run by TCRdb on the immunoSEQ multiplex PCR reads, gives a single entry per CDR3 protein. The table lists 190,000 or so distinct CDR3 sequences, about 95% of them singletons. The specimen was CD4+ T cells from PBMCs. The source of these receptors is a human donor with multiple sclerosis.

This chain links TRBV3-1 with TRBJ1-1; D uncertain. CDR1 LGHDT and CDR2 YNNKEL come from the germline V gene (reference sequence). Trimming cost V 1 base and J 1 base, with 7 bases left between them. The CDR3 consists of 14 residues. Here the CDR3 reads CASSQGSGNTEAFF. CDR3 DNA sequence: TGTGCCAGCAGCCAAGGTTCCGGGAACACTGAAGCTTTCTTT.

The V gene is TRBV20-1, the J gene TRBJ2-4; D might be TRBD2 (6 bases). The CDR3 length is 15 residues. The germline CDR1 and CDR2 sequences are DFQATT and SNEGSKA (reference sequence). V lost 6 bases and J 1 base, leaving 16 bases between the germline ends. The CDR3 spells CSALTGRGAKNIQYF. In DNA form, the CDR3 reads TGCAGTGCCTTAACAGGCCGGGGGGCCAAAAACATTCAGTACTTC.

J is TRBJ2-7 and V is TRBV29-1; D is uncertain. V was cut by 0 bases and J by 6 bases, with 12 bases left in between. Per the germline V gene, CDR1 is SQVTM and CDR2 is ANQGSEA. This CDR3 region has 13 residues. The CDR3 coding sequence is TGCAGCGTTGAAGAGGGTTCACGCGGCGAGCAGTACTTC. This codes for CSVEEGSRGEQYF.

This sequence joins TRBV3-1 and TRBJ2-1, with a possible D match to TRBD1 (5 bases). CDR1 LGHDT and CDR2 YNNKEL come from the germline V gene (reference sequence). This CDR3 has 14 residues. The germline V and J ends were trimmed by 0 bases and 4 bases, with 7 bases remaining between them. CDR3 nucleotides: TGTGCCAGCAGCCAAGAGGACAAATACAATGAGCAGTTCTTC. Amino acid sequence: CASSQEDKYNEQFF.

The V gene is TRBV25-1, the J gene TRBJ2-2; 11 positions agree with TRBD1. This CDR3 is built from 13 residues. V lost 7 bases to trimming and J lost 6 bases; unmatched junction nucleotides: 1. In germline, CDR1 is MGHDK, CDR2 SYGVNS. The CDR3 protein is CASMGQGAGELFF. The CDR3 DNA sequence: TGTGCCAGCATGGGACAGGGGGCCGGGGAGCTGTTTTTT.

This chain uses TRBV5-1 with TRBJ2-7, with TRBD2 matching 9 bases. Trimming removed 4 bases from V and 5 bases from J; junction bases left unmatched: 10. The germline V gene encodes CDR1 SGHRS and CDR2 YFSETQ. The CDR3 contains 15 residues. CDR3 coding DNA: TGCGCCAGCAGCCCCGGGACTAGCCGGTTCGACGAGCAGTACTTC. Translating gives CASSPGTSRFDEQYF.

CDR3 sequence reads: CASSPRTANTEAFF. CDR3 sequence (DNA): TGTGCCAGCTCACCACGGACGGCGAACACTGAAGCTTTCTTT. The rearrangement joins TRBV18 to TRBJ1-1; no definite D call. Trimming shortened V by 1 base and J by 1 base, and 7 bases separated the two germline ends. There are 14 residues in the CDR3. In germline, CDR1 is KGHSH, CDR2 LQKENI.

The chain joins TRBV2 to TRBJ1-2; D is undetermined. V lost 7 bases and J 0 bases, leaving 18 bases between the germline ends. Germline loops: CDR1 SNHLY, CDR2 FYNNEI. CDR3 length: 16 amino acids. In DNA, the CDR3 is TGTGCCAGCATTCGCTCGCCAGCAGCTACTAACTATGGCTACACCTTC. It encodes CASIRSPAATNYGYTF.

V and J are TRBV27 and TRBJ2-5; unclear D gene. This CDR3 spans 17 amino acids. V was pared by 1 base and J by 4 bases, with 19 bases between. The V gene's germline CDR1 is MNHEY and CDR2 SMNVEV (reference sequence). The CDR3 DNA follows: TGTGCCAGCAGTTTATTTGGGGTCCCCGGTCGCATAGAGACCCAGTACTTC. This codes for CASSLFGVPGRIETQYF.

The chain has TRBV18 and TRBJ1-1, with unresolved D. This CDR3 region has 13 residues. The V and J ends lost 4 bases and 1 base respectively, with 7 bases between them. Germline V gene sequence: CDR1 KGHSH, CDR2 LQKENI. CDR3 in DNA: TGTGCCAGCTCACAGGGCGAGAACACTGAAGCTTTCTTT. Its translation: CASSQGENTEAFF.

The V call is TRBV15, the J call TRBJ1-4; D gene ambiguous. Trimming pared 0 bases from V and 5 bases from J, leaving 7 bases between. Germline assignment: CDR1 LNHNV and CDR2 YYDKDF (reference sequence). This CDR3 has 14 residues. The DNA for the CDR3 is TGTGCCACCAGCAGAGATAACGGGAATGAAAAACTGTTTTTT. Its translation: CATSRDNGNEKLFF.

This clonotype appeared once. V usage is TRBV7-2 and J usage is TRBJ2-3; the D call may be TRBD1 or TRBD2 (5 bases each). Germline V gene data show CDR1 as SGHTA and CDR2 as FQGNSA. The CDR3 sequence is 15 residues long. V lost 7 bases and J 6 bases, leaving 20 bases between the germline ends. CDR3 loop: CASKQVGDRKDTQYF. Written as DNA, the CDR3 is TGTGCCAGCAAACAGGTGGGGGATCGGAAGGATACGCAGTATTTT.

This chain links TRBV20-1 with TRBJ2-5; no definite D call. The germline CDR1 and CDR2 sequences are DFQATT and SNEGSKA (reference sequence). This CDR3 has 13 residues. The ends were cut back, 5 bases at V and 5 bases at J, with 15 bases in the middle. The CDR3 loop is CSADDIKAETQYF. CDR3 nucleotides: TGCAGTGCTGACGACATTAAGGCGGAGACCCAGTACTTC.

This CDR3 reads CSARAPWGNEQFF. CDR3 nucleotides: TGCAGTGCTAGAGCCCCGTGGGGGAATGAGCAGTTCTTC. The genes are TRBV20-1 and TRBJ2-1; possibly TRBD1 or TRBD2 for D (5 bases each). The V end was cut by 1 base, the J end by 7 bases, with 11 bases between. There are 13 residues in the CDR3. Germline assignment: CDR1 DFQATT and CDR2 SNEGSKA (reference sequence).

The chain has TRBV12-3 or TRBV12-4 and TRBJ2-7; 14 positions agree with TRBD2. The CDR3 runs to 16 residues. With 5 bases clipped from V and 5 bases from J, the junction kept 8 bases outside the gene matches. The CDR3: CASSSGLAGGSNEQYF. The DNA for the CDR3 is TGTGCCAGCAGTAGCGGACTAGCGGGAGGAAGCAACGAGCAGTACTTC.